Following are 30 T cell receptor beta chains from one sample sequenced in a study of blood T cell repertoires in COVID-19. Profiled with immunoSEQ multiplex PCR; TCRdb holds only in-frame clones, not every one. In the table there are roughly 120,000 clones, around 85% of which are singletons. The sample taken for sequencing was peripheral blood. The receptors derive from a man between 65 and 85 years old who had recovered from COVID-19.

This clone showed up just a few times. The chain uses TRBV5-1 and TRBJ1-5, with TRBD1 identical over 9 bases. CDR3 length: 15 residues. J gave up 7 bases and V 4 bases, and 9 bases lay outside the gene matches. Germline CDR1 is SGHRS and CDR2 is YFSETQ. The CDR3 is CASSPGQGGFQPQHF. The CDR3 DNA reads TGCGCCAGCAGCCCGGGACAGGGCGGTTTCCAGCCCCAGCATTTT.

The chain uses TRBV28 and TRBJ2-5, with 8 bases matching TRBD2. The CDR3 is 15 residues long. Per the germline V gene, CDR1 is MDHEN and CDR2 is SYDVKM. V lost 3 bases and J lost 3; bases outside the gene matches: 6. CDR3 protein: CASSFGGGTEETQYF. The CDR3, as DNA: TGTGCCAGCAGTTTCGGGGGGGGCACTGAAGAGACCCAGTACTTC.

The gene calls are TRBV18 and TRBJ2-4; 7 bases fit TRBD2. With 0 bases clipped from V and 12 bases from J, the junction kept 8 bases outside the gene matches. The CDR3 covers 14 residues. Per the germline V gene, CDR1 is KGHSH and CDR2 is LQKENI. The CDR3 loop is CASSPPSAGVTQYF. The CDR3 region has the DNA TGTGCCAGCTCACCACCCTCGGCGGGGGTTACTCAGTACTTC.

The V gene is TRBV4-1, the J gene TRBJ2-1, with 16 positions matching TRBD2. The CDR3 is made up of 17 amino acids. CDR1 is MGHRA and CDR2 is YSYEKL in the germline V gene. V gave up 4 bases and J gave up 7 bases; unmatched junction bases: 7. The CDR3 DNA reads TGCGCCAGCAGCCGGGGACTAGCGGGAGGGCCCGGGAATGAGCAGTTCTTC. Its translation: CASSRGLAGGPGNEQFF.

J is TRBJ1-1 and V is TRBV29-1; D is perhaps TRBD1 (5 bases). The CDR3 is 14 residues long. Trimming took off 8 bases at V and 1 base at J, with 17 bases between the two ends. From germline, CDR1 is SQVTM and CDR2 ANQGSEA. CDR3 DNA: TGCAGCCATACAGGCACCACAGGGAACACTGAAGCTTTCTTT. This sequence encodes CSHTGTTGNTEAFF.

The CDR3 DNA sequence: TGTGCCAGTAGACCTCCAGGGCGGGGCGGTTATGGCTACACCTTC. Its translation is CASRPPGRGGYGYTF. The rearrangement uses TRBV19 and TRBJ1-2; TRBD1 might be the D (5 bases). Germline V gene sequence: CDR1 LNHDA, CDR2 SQIVND (reference sequence). The CDR3 is 15 residues long. With 6 bases removed from V and 5 bases from J, the gap between germline ends came to 19 bases. Full variable domain (rest looked up from reference TRBV19 and TRBJ1-2): DGGITQSPKYLFRKEGQNVTLSCEQNLNHDAMYWYRQDPGQGLRLIYYSQIVNDFQKGDIAEGYSVSREKKESFPLTVTSAQKNPTAFYLCASRPPGRGGYGYTFGSGTRLTVV.

This clone appeared a single time. The V and J genes are TRBV7-2 and TRBJ2-1; 13 bases are a match to TRBD2. V lost 5 bases, J lost 9 bases, and 7 bases stayed unmatched. CDR3 length: 15 residues. Germline-derived CDR1 and CDR2 are SGHTA and FQGNSA. Here the CDR3 DNA reads TGTGCCAGCAGCACTACTAGCGGGAGGGCCTCTGAGCAGTTCTTC. Translated: CASSTTSGRASEQFF.

This rearrangement joins TRBV15 to TRBJ2-7; D unresolved. Per the germline V gene, CDR1 is LNHNV and CDR2 is YYDKDF (reference sequence). CDR3 length equals 12 residues. V was cut by 1 base and J by 6 bases, with 7 bases left in between. CDR3 DNA sequence: TGTGCCACCAGCAGAGCTCTAAGCGAGCAGTACTTC. This codes for CATSRALSEQYF.

The sample holds a few counts of this clone. The chain is built from TRBV5-4 and TRBJ1-1, with 9 positions matching TRBD1. V dropped 5 bases and J dropped 6; count of bases not matched to a gene: 14. This CDR3 is 16 amino acids long. Per germline, CDR1 SGHNT and CDR2 YYREEE (reference sequence). CDR3 sequence reads: CASRVNDRGRDSEAFF. The DNA for the CDR3 is TGTGCCAGCAGAGTCAATGACAGGGGGAGAGATTCTGAAGCTTTCTTT.

The chain uses TRBV6-6 and TRBJ1-1; D not certain. The CDR3 contains 11 residues. V was cut by 2 bases and J by 8 bases, with 6 bases left in between. Germline V gives CDR1 MNHNY, CDR2 SVGAGI (reference sequence). This CDR3 reads CASSYLTEAFF. The CDR3 coding sequence is TGTGCCAGCAGTTACCTGACAGAAGCTTTCTTT.

V gene TRBV7-2 combines with J gene TRBJ1-1, with D possibly matching TRBD1 (6 bases). The CDR3 is made up of 13 amino acids. Germline-derived CDR1 and CDR2 are SGHTA and FQGNSA. Trimming removed 6 bases from V and 1 base from J, with 9 bases in between. The CDR3 protein is CASSIRGNTEAFF. CDR3 nucleotides: TGTGCCAGCAGTATCAGGGGGAACACTGAAGCTTTCTTT.

The rearrangement links TRBV7-2 to TRBJ1-1; D unresolved. The CDR3 covers 11 residues. Germline assignment: CDR1 SGHTA and CDR2 FQGNSA. V was clipped by 2 bases and J by 8 bases, with 6 bases between them. The DNA of the CDR3 is TGTGCCAGCAGCTTACGAGGGGAAGCTTTCTTT. Its protein product is CASSLRGEAFF. Filled out from reference TRBV7-2 and TRBJ1-1, the complete variable domain reads GAGVSQSPSNKVTEKGKDVELRCDPISGHTALYWYRQSLGQGLEFLIYFQGNSAPDKSGLPSDRFSAERTGGSVSTLTIQRTQQEDSAVYLCASSLRGEAFFGQGTRLTVV.

The rearrangement uses TRBV20-1 and TRBJ2-5; the D gene is possibly TRBD2 (5 bases). The CDR3 sequence is 11 residues long. V was cut by 4 bases and J by 4 bases, with 7 bases left in between. Per germline, CDR1 DFQATT and CDR2 SNEGSKA (reference sequence). The CDR3 region has the DNA TGCAGTGCTACAGGAGGAGAGACCCAGTACTTC. Its translation: CSATGGETQYF.

This CDR3 reads CASSRPGQRAWQPQHF. The CDR3 DNA reads as TGTGCCAGCAGTCGACCGGGACAGAGGGCGTGGCAGCCCCAGCATTTT. This chain joins TRBV28 and TRBJ1-5, with 7 bases identical to TRBD1. Germline V lookup: CDR1 MDHEN, CDR2 SYDVKM. The CDR3 is made up of 16 amino acids. Unmatched junction bases numbered 14, after V lost 5 bases and J lost 7 bases.

The CDR3 coding sequence is TGTGCCAGCAGGAAAACACATTATAGCAATCAGCCCCAGCATTTT. This encodes CASRKTHYSNQPQHF. The genes are TRBV6-5 and TRBJ1-5; no reliable D call. V lost 6 bases and J lost 0, with 12 bases in between. The CDR3 covers 15 residues. Germline-derived CDR1 and CDR2 are MNHEY and SVGAGI.

This clone appeared once. The chain employs TRBV7-9 and TRBJ2-2; 12 nucleotides agree with TRBD1. V shed 2 bases and J 6 bases; nucleotides not matched to a gene: 1. CDR1 and CDR2 from the germline V gene are SEHNR and FQNEAQ (reference sequence). This CDR3 spans 15 amino acids. The CDR3 DNA follows: TGTGCCAGCAGCTTATGGGACAGGGGGCCCGGGGAGCTGTTTTTT. It is translated as CASSLWDRGPGELFF.

The chain links TRBV4-2 to TRBJ2-5; 8 bases are shared with TRBD2. Trimming at V came to 3 bases and at J to 7 bases, leaving 13 bases not matched to a gene. This CDR3 contains 16 residues. Per the germline V gene, CDR1 is LGHNA and CDR2 is YNFKEQ. The CDR3 nucleotides are TGTGCCAGCAGCCAGGCAACGACTAGCGAAGGGGTGACCCAGTACTTC. Translated: CASSQATTSEGVTQYF.

The rearrangement joins TRBV6-5 to TRBJ2-7; TRBD2 is a possible D gene (7 bases). The CDR3 consists of 13 residues. Per the germline V gene, CDR1 is MNHEY and CDR2 is SVGAGI. V dropped 4 bases and J dropped 6 bases, with 13 bases sitting between them. CDR3 in DNA: TGTGCCAGCAGTTTCTCCGGGGGGCTCGAGCAGTACTTC. This gives the protein CASSFSGGLEQYF.

The rearrangement joins TRBV15 to TRBJ2-5; a weak D match, TRBD2 (6 bases). The CDR3 loop spans 13 amino acids. CDR1 is LNHNV and CDR2 is YYDKDF in the germline V gene (reference sequence). V lost 8 bases, J lost 1 base, and 11 bases lay in between. The CDR3 DNA reads TGTGCCACCGGGGGGAGGATCCAAGAGACCCAGTACTTC. It is translated as CATGGRIQETQYF. Supplemented by reference TRBV15 and TRBJ2-5, the full variable domain reads DAMVIQNPRYQVTQFGKPVTLSCSQTLNHNVMYWYQQKSSQAPKLLFHYYDKDFNNEADTPDNFQSRRPNTSFCFLDIRSPGLGDTAMYLCATGGRIQETQYFGPGTRLLVL.

As DNA, the CDR3 is TGTGCCAGCGGAGGGACAGGGTCCCCCCACGAGCAGTACTTC. Translating gives CASGGTGSPHEQYF. The V gene is TRBV2, the J gene TRBJ2-7; 9 bases map to TRBD1. Germline-derived CDR1 and CDR2 are SNHLY and FYNNEI. V shed 8 bases and J 5 bases; nucleotides not matched to a gene: 10. The CDR3 covers 14 residues.

This clone was counted between two and nine times. Other DNA sequences in this specimen translate into the identical CDR3. The chain links TRBV28 to TRBJ1-5, with D tentatively TRBD1 (5 bases). The CDR3 length is 15 residues. Germline assignment: CDR1 MDHEN and CDR2 SYDVKM. Deletions cut 2 bases from V and 0 bases from J, with 8 bases between. The CDR3 region is CASSLSRVSNQPQHF. CDR3 bases: TGTGCCAGCAGTTTAAGCAGGGTTAGCAATCAGCCCCAGCATTTT.

V and J are TRBV4-2 and TRBJ2-3; TRBD1 might be the D (5 bases). This CDR3 spans 13 amino acids. Trimming shortened V by 4 bases and J by 4 bases, and 9 bases separated the two germline ends. The germline gives CDR1 LGHNA, CDR2 YNFKEQ. The CDR3 nucleotides are TGTGCCAGCAGCCGGGGCACTCCAGATACGCAGTATTTT. Encoded protein: CASSRGTPDTQYF.

This clone came up a few times. This chain uses TRBV7-2 with TRBJ1-5; D is perhaps TRBD1 (5 bases). V lost 7 bases to trimming and J lost 1 base, with 17 bases between them. The CDR3 is made up of 16 amino acids. Germline-derived CDR1 and CDR2 are SGHTA and FQGNSA. CDR3 sequence reads: CASTDSIIRSNQPQHF. The DNA for the CDR3 is TGTGCCAGCACCGACAGCATAATACGAAGCAATCAGCCCCAGCATTTT.

This clone has a handful of counts. In DNA form, the CDR3 reads TGTGCCAGCAGAAACTCGGACAGGGGGACCCAGTACTTC. It encodes CASRNSDRGTQYF. This chain connects TRBV3-1 (or the pseudogene TRBV3-2) to TRBJ2-5; 9 bases align to TRBD1. This CDR3 region has 13 residues. Unmatched junction bases numbered 6, after V lost 6 bases and J lost 7 bases. Germline CDR1 LGHDT, CDR2 YNNKEL (reference sequence).

This sequence joins TRBV15 and TRBJ2-4; 7 positions agree with TRBD2. The trim removed 0 bases at V and 4 bases at J, leaving 9 bases unmatched. The CDR3 consists of 17 residues. Germline V CDR1 and CDR2: LNHNV, YYDKDF (reference sequence). CDR3 nucleotide sequence: TGTGCCACCAGCAGAGATAAGGGAGGGGTCAGGAAAAACATTCAGTACTTC. Encoded protein: CATSRDKGGVRKNIQYF. The variable domain in full, completed from reference TRBV15 and TRBJ2-4, reads DAMVIQNPRYQVTQFGKPVTLSCSQTLNHNVMYWYQQKSSQAPKLLFHYYDKDFNNEADTPDNFQSRRPNTSFCFLDIRSPGLGDTAMYLCATSRDKGGVRKNIQYFGAGTRLSVL.

The rearrangement uses TRBV6-6 and TRBJ1-1; no clear D. Trimming pared 5 bases from V and 4 bases from J, leaving 14 bases between. The germline CDR1 and CDR2 sequences are MNHNY and SVGAGI (reference sequence). The CDR3 extends over 14 amino acids. The CDR3 DNA reads as TGTGCCAGCAGTCCCCCGAGGGATACCACTGAAGCTTTCTTT. This gives the protein CASSPPRDTTEAFF.

V usage is TRBV3-1 (or the pseudogene TRBV3-2) and J usage is TRBJ2-7; D is possibly TRBD1 (6 bases). Germline V gives CDR1 LGHDT, CDR2 YNNKEL (reference sequence). This CDR3 comprises 15 residues. Between the trimmed V and J ends, which lost 0 bases and 1 base, there was a span of 10 bases. The CDR3 nucleotides are TGTGCCAGCAGCCAAGACCAAGGACAGTCCTACGAGCAGTACTTC. As protein: CASSQDQGQSYEQYF.

The chain links TRBV10-3 to TRBJ1-1; 8 bases are a match to TRBD1. The CDR3 extends over 13 amino acids. V lost 6 bases to trimming and J lost 4 bases; unmatched junction nucleotides: 4. CDR1 and CDR2 from the germline V gene are ENHRY and SYGVKD. DNA of the CDR3: TGTGCCATCAGCGGGACAGGCCTCACTGAAGCTTTCTTT. This encodes CAISGTGLTEAFF.

This chain connects TRBV9 to TRBJ1-3; D is unresolved. The CDR3 sequence is 16 residues long. V dropped 0 bases and J dropped 0 bases, with 10 bases sitting between them. Germline assignment: CDR1 SGDLS and CDR2 YYNGEE. The CDR3, as DNA: TGTGCCAGCAGCGTAGGCCAGGTATCCTCTGGAAACACCATATATTTT. Its protein is CASSVGQVSSGNTIYF.

This clone was seen only a few times. The V and J genes are TRBV15 and TRBJ1-2, with a possible D match to TRBD1 (6 bases). CDR3 length: 14 amino acids. CDR1 is LNHNV, CDR2 YYDKDF, per germline (reference sequence). V was cut by 6 bases and J by 2 bases, with 13 bases left in between. CDR3 coding DNA: TGTGCCACCAGTCCCGGGAGGGGGAACTATGGCTACACCTTC. Amino acid sequence: CATSPGRGNYGYTF.